Shown below are 25 T cell receptor beta chains from a single sample sequenced in a study of T cell responses to AZD1222 COVID-19 vaccine. Here immunoSEQ multiplex PCR was the method, and the copy in TCRdb shows in-frame clones only, minus some. This sample has approximately 160,000 clones, with 90% found just once. This material consisted of peripheral blood, taken on day 0 of AZD1222 vaccination. The receptor set was obtained from an adult in good health.

The V gene is TRBV5-5, the J gene TRBJ1-3, with D possibly TRBD1 on 6 matching bases. There are 14 residues in the CDR3. CDR1 and CDR2 (germline): SGHKS, YYEKEE (reference sequence). V was clipped by 4 bases and J by 5 bases, with 13 bases between them. CDR3 region: CASSPGQRRNTIYF. CDR3 DNA sequence: TGTGCCAGCAGCCCCGGACAGCGCAGAAACACCATATATTTT.

The chain uses TRBV5-1 and TRBJ2-4, with a tentative D call TRBD2 (6 bases). The germline V gene has CDR1 SGHRS and CDR2 YFSETQ. CDR3 length: 21 amino acids. V lost 7 bases and J lost 0, with 32 bases in between. For the CDR3, the DNA is TGCGCCAGCCCGCCCAGATCAGGGAAAAGGCCCTTGGGGGGAGCCAAAAACATTCAGTACTTC. As protein: CASPPRSGKRPLGGAKNIQYF.

The V gene is TRBV10-3, the J gene TRBJ1-5; D is uncertain. Trimming took 5 bases from V and 7 from J, leaving 12 bases between them. The CDR3 loop spans 13 amino acids. Germline V gene data show CDR1 as ENHRY and CDR2 as SYGVKD. The CDR3 spells CAISIGVRQPQHF. Here the CDR3 DNA reads TGTGCCATCAGTATTGGGGTAAGGCAGCCCCAGCATTTT.

The V and J genes are TRBV4-2 and TRBJ1-1; TRBD1 agrees at 8 bases. CDR1 LGHNA and CDR2 YNFKEQ come from the germline V gene. The J segment lost 6 bases and the V segment lost 0 bases, leaving 6 bases of the junction unmatched. The CDR3 extends over 15 amino acids. The CDR3 DNA is TGTGCCAGCAGCCAAGAGGGGCAGGGGGCCGCTGAAGCTTTCTTT. Residues: CASSQEGQGAAEAFF.

This rearrangement joins TRBV4-2 to TRBJ2-7; maybe TRBD2 (6 bases). Trimming left V 1 base short and J 0 bases short, with 10 bases between. Looked up from germline, CDR1 is LGHNA and CDR2 is YNFKEQ. This CDR3 has 15 residues. The CDR3 is CASSQGGTLSYEQYF. The CDR3 coding sequence is TGTGCCAGCAGCCAAGGAGGGACTCTCTCCTACGAGCAGTACTTC.

This rearrangement joins TRBV4-3 to TRBJ2-7; TRBD1 matches 9 bases. CDR1 is LGHNA and CDR2 is YSLEER in the germline V gene. The ends lost 3 bases at V and 4 bases at J; junction bases unmatched: 7. This CDR3 has 15 amino acids. The CDR3 DNA sequence: TGCGCCAGCAGCCAGGCACAGGGGGCTGCATACGAGCAGTACTTC. Residues: CASSQAQGAAYEQYF.

The V and J genes are TRBV2 and TRBJ1-2; D is undetermined. Germline V gives CDR1 SNHLY, CDR2 FYNNEI. This CDR3 is 11 amino acids long. V lost 2 bases to trimming and J lost 5 bases, with 3 bases between them. The CDR3 DNA reads TGTGCCAGCAGTGAAAGGTATGGCTACACCTTC. The encoded protein is CASSERYGYTF.

The V and J genes are TRBV7-2 and TRBJ2-1; possibly TRBD2 for D (6 bases). The CDR3 contains 14 residues. The germline CDR1 and CDR2 sequences are SGHTA and FQGNSA. Trimming pared 5 bases from V and 5 bases from J, leaving 13 bases between. CDR3 in amino acids: CASSLGTLNNEQFF. The CDR3 nucleotides are TGTGCCAGCAGCCTAGGGACTTTAAACAATGAGCAGTTCTTC. Together with reference TRBV7-2 and TRBJ2-1, the CDR3 gives the full variable domain: GAGVSQSPSNKVTEKGKDVELRCDPISGHTALYWYRQSLGQGLEFLIYFQGNSAPDKSGLPSDRFSAERTGGSVSTLTIQRTQQEDSAVYLCASSLGTLNNEQFFGPGTRLTVL.

V usage is TRBV7-2 and J usage is TRBJ2-7; D is unclear. Trimming pared 2 bases from V and 3 bases from J, leaving 11 bases between. Germline CDR1 SGHTA, CDR2 FQGNSA. The CDR3 runs to 14 residues. CDR3 sequence: CASSLLLPDYEQYF. The CDR3, as DNA: TGTGCCAGCAGCTTATTACTCCCCGACTACGAGCAGTACTTC.

CDR3 bases: TGTGCCAGTAGCCGGGACTCGACCTACGAGCAGTACTTC. Translating it yields CASSRDSTYEQYF. This sequence joins TRBV19 and TRBJ2-7; D may be TRBD2 (6 bases). The V gene's germline CDR1 is LNHDA and CDR2 SQIVND (reference sequence). The CDR3 loop spans 13 amino acids. Trimming removed 6 bases at V and 2 bases at J, with 11 bases between.

The rearrangement uses TRBV30 and TRBJ1-4; 7 bases are a match to TRBD1. After removal of 2 bases from V and 3 bases from J, the junction contained 9 bases not matched to a gene. In germline, CDR1 is GTSNPN, CDR2 SVGIG (reference sequence). This CDR3 spans 16 amino acids. CDR3 nucleotides: TGTGCCTGGAGTTTCATGGAGGGGGCTGCTAATGAAAAACTGTTTTTT. Amino acids: CAWSFMEGAANEKLFF. Full variable domain (rest looked up from reference TRBV30 and TRBJ1-4): SQTIHQWPATLVQPVGSPLSLECTVEGTSNPNLYWYRQAAGRGLQLLFYSVGIGQISSEVPQNLSASRPQDRQFILSSKKLLLSDSGFYLCAWSFMEGAANEKLFFGSGTQLSVL.

The CDR3 coding sequence is TGTGCCAGCAGAACCGCCTCAGGGGGCGCTGAAGCTTTCTTT. Protein sequence: CASRTASGGAEAFF. The chain has TRBV6-5 and TRBJ1-1, with 8 nucleotides matching TRBD1. Germline loops: CDR1 MNHEY, CDR2 SVGAGI. The CDR3 length is 14 residues. With V trimmed by 6 bases and J by 6 bases, 9 bases remained unmatched.

The table lists this clone with a few counts. The gene calls are TRBV5-1 and TRBJ2-1; 10 bases map to TRBD2. Germline CDR1 SGHRS, CDR2 YFSETQ. This CDR3 has 16 residues. The trim removed 2 bases at V and 7 bases at J, leaving 9 bases unmatched. This chain's CDR3 is CASSFALLAGRNEQFF. The CDR3 DNA reads TGCGCCAGCAGCTTCGCCCTACTAGCGGGGAGGAATGAGCAGTTCTTC.

This clone showed up just once. The J gene is TRBJ2-1, the V gene TRBV2, with 8 bases fitting TRBD2. V was clipped by 0 bases and J by 3 bases; unmatched bases: 4. The germline CDR1 and CDR2 sequences are SNHLY and FYNNEI. The length of the CDR3 is 16 residues. The CDR3 bases are TGTGCCAGCAGTGAAGCGTTAGCGGGGTTCTACAATGAGCAGTTCTTC. It codes for CASSEALAGFYNEQFF.

CDR3 region: CAISPSGEYEQYF. For the CDR3, the DNA is TGTGCCATCAGCCCGAGCGGGGAATACGAGCAGTACTTC. The chain joins TRBV10-3 to TRBJ2-7; TRBD2 matches 7 bases. Trimming at V came to 6 bases and at J to 4 bases, leaving 6 bases not matched to a gene. Germline CDR1 ENHRY, CDR2 SYGVKD. This CDR3 spans 13 amino acids.

The chain joins TRBV29-1 to TRBJ1-2, with TRBD1 identical over 8 bases. Unmatched junction bases numbered 10, after V lost 5 bases and J lost 8 bases. Germline V gives CDR1 SQVTM, CDR2 ANQGSEA. The CDR3 runs to 13 residues. CDR3 coding DNA: TGCAGCGTTCCCGGACAGGGCATAGGGGGCTACACCTTC. Translating gives CSVPGQGIGGYTF.

As DNA, the CDR3 is TGTGCCTTGAGGAGACCCCCAATAGCCAAAAACATTCAGTACTTC. Translated, it gives CALRRPPIAKNIQYF. V and J are TRBV7-5 and TRBJ2-4; TRBD2, as called in the table, went unchecked against the DNA. TRBV7-5 is termed a pseudogene. This CDR3 has 15 amino acids.

J is TRBJ2-1 and V is TRBV7-2, with 9 bases lining up with TRBD2. The V gene end was trimmed by 0 bases and the J gene end by 11 bases; junction bases not matched to a gene: 5. This CDR3 spans 14 amino acids. Germline lookup yields CDR1 SGHTA and CDR2 FQGNSA. CDR3 amino acids: CASSLANAGGKQFF. In DNA, the CDR3 is TGTGCCAGCAGCTTAGCGAACGCGGGGGGGAAGCAGTTCTTC.

The chain uses TRBV2 and TRBJ2-2; 7 bases match TRBD2. This CDR3 spans 15 amino acids. V was clipped by 6 bases and J by 0 bases; unmatched bases: 4. Germline assignment: CDR1 SNHLY and CDR2 FYNNEI. In DNA form, the CDR3 reads TGTGCCAGCAGGGGGGGGTTTGCGAACACCGGGGAGCTGTTTTTT. It specifies CASRGGFANTGELFF.

The chain employs TRBV2 and TRBJ1-2; no reliable D call. The germline CDR1 and CDR2 sequences are SNHLY and FYNNEI. Trimming cost V 3 bases and J 4 bases, with 6 bases left between them. This CDR3 spans 12 amino acids. As DNA, the CDR3 is TGTGCCAGCAGTGAGGCGGGCTATGGCTACACCTTC. It is translated as CASSEAGYGYTF.

The J gene is TRBJ2-7, the V gene TRBV18; no firm D call. The CDR3 is 12 residues long. Trimming pared 6 bases from V and 5 bases from J, leaving 11 bases between. The germline V gene has CDR1 KGHSH and CDR2 LQKENI. CDR3 sequence: CASSKDRNEQYF. CDR3 nucleotide sequence: TGTGCCAGCTCCAAAGACCGCAACGAGCAGTACTTC.

This clone occurred once. The genes are TRBV3-1 (or the pseudogene TRBV3-2) and TRBJ2-3; 7 positions match TRBD2. V gave up 1 base and J gave up 2 bases; unmatched junction bases: 6. The CDR3 totals 16 residues. Germline CDR1 is LGHDT and CDR2 is YNNKEL (reference sequence). The CDR3: CASSQAARGSTDTQYF. The CDR3 DNA sequence: TGTGCCAGCAGCCAAGCGGCGCGGGGGTCCACAGATACGCAGTATTTT.

The chain has TRBV9 and TRBJ2-5; a possible D gene is TRBD2 (6 bases). The CDR3 is 13 amino acids. Between the trimmed V and J ends, which lost 0 bases and 7 bases, there was a span of 10 bases. Germline values: CDR1 SGDLS, CDR2 YYNGEE. The CDR3 is CASSVVNGGTQYF. CDR3 DNA: TGTGCCAGCAGCGTAGTAAACGGGGGGACCCAGTACTTC. Full variable domain (remainder filled in from reference TRBV9 and TRBJ2-5): DSGVTQTPKHLITATGQRVTLRCSPRSGDLSVYWYQQSLDQGLQFLIQYYNGEERAKGNILERFSAQQFPDLHSELNLSSLELGDSALYFCASSVVNGGTQYFGPGTRLLVL.

CDR3 in amino acids: CASSEDTQYF. DNA of the CDR3: TGTGCCAGCAGTGAAGATACGCAGTATTTT. The chain is built from TRBV25-1 and TRBJ2-3; D gene unclear. CDR1 and CDR2 from the germline V gene are MGHDK and SYGVNS. Trimming pared 2 bases from V and 6 bases from J, leaving 0 bases between. This CDR3 contains 10 residues.

J is TRBJ1-2 and V is TRBV15, with D hard to call. Germline V lookup: CDR1 LNHNV, CDR2 YYDKDF (reference sequence). V was clipped by 3 bases and J by 2 bases, with 4 bases between them. The CDR3 is made up of 12 amino acids. CDR3 sequence (DNA): TGTGCCACCAGCAGGGAAAACTATGGCTACACCTTC. Translation gives CATSRENYGYTF.